This T cell receptor beta chain stems from a study of T cells in Graves' hyperthyroidism and ophthalmopathy. The CDR3 length is 15 residues. Concerning this clonotype: The junction and the germline gene differ at one end; a read error may be behind it.

What was amplified from RNA transcripts were TCR beta CDR3 regions. Researchers ran a first-round RT-PCR on the TCR CDR3 using the HTBI primer set. In TCRdb, the multiplex PCR reads were re-called with MiXCR into one record per CDR3 protein. The sample yields roughly 360,000 distinct CDR3 sequences, about 13% seen once. The rearrangement uses TRBV12-3 or TRBV12-4 and TRBJ2-6; D possibly corresponds to TRBD1 (5 bases). Specimen: blood. The clonotype originates from a man aged 25 to 40 with Graves' hyperthyroidism that later progressed to Graves' ophthalmopathy. The CDR3 DNA sequence: TGTGCCAGCAGGCCTACAGGTAGTAGGGCCGACGTCCTGACTTTC. Its translation is CASRPTGSRADVLTF.